This TCR beta chain originates from a study of blood T cells in healthy people across ages. It was with a sample-barcoded 5' primer and a J-beta primer mix that a second PCR of about 6 to 12 cycles was run. Using its own MiXCR run on the 5' RACE reads, TCRdb lists one record per CDR3 protein. Of roughly 1.6 million distinct CDR3 sequences listed, around 36% are singletons. V lost 0 bases, J lost 5 bases, and 20 bases stayed unmatched. CDR1 is DFQATT and CDR2 is SNEGSKA in the germline V gene (reference sequence). CDR3 length: 19 amino acids. This clonotype was counted between two and nine times. The rearrangement uses TRBV20-1 and TRBJ2-5, with 8 bases fitting TRBD1. Source material: blood. This receptor was taken from a woman aged 30 to 39 in good health. The CDR3 bases are TGCAGTGCTAGAGATCGGGGGCGCCCGGGACAGGTGGGTCGGGAGACCCAGTACTTC. It codes for CSARDRGRPGQVGRETQYF.